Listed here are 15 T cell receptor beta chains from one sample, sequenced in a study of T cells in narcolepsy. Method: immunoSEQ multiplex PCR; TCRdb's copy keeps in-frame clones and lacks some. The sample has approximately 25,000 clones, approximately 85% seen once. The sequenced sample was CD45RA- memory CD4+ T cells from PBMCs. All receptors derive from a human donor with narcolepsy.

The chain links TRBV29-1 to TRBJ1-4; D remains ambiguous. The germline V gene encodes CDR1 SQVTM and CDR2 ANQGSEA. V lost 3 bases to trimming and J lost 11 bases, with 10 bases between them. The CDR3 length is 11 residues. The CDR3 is CSVDWGDKLFF. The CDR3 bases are TGCAGCGTTGACTGGGGAGACAAACTGTTTTTT.

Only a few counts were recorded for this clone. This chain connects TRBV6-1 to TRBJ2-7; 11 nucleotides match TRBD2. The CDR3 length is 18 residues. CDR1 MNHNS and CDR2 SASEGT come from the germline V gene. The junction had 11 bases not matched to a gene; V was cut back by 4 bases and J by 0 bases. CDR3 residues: CASSASLAGGPSSYEQYF. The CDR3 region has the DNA TGTGCCAGCAGTGCCTCTCTAGCGGGAGGCCCGAGCTCCTACGAGCAGTACTTC.

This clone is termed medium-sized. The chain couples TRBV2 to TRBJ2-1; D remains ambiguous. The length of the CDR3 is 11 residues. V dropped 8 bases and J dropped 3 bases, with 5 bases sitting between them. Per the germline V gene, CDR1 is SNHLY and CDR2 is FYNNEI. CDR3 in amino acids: CASSLYNEQFF. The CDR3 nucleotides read TGTGCCAGCTCTCTCTACAATGAGCAGTTCTTC.

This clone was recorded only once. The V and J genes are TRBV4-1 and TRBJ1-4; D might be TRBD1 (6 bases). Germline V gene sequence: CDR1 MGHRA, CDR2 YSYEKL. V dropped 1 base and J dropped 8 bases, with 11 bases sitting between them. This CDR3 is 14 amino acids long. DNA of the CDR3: TGCGCCAGCAGCCAAGGGGAGGGGGGCGAAAAACTGTTTTTT. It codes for CASSQGEGGEKLFF.

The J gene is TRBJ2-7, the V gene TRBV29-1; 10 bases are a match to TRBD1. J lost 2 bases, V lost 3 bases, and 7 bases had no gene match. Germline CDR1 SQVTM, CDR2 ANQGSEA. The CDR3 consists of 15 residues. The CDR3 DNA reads TGCAGCGTTGAGAAGACCGGGACAGGGGCCTACGAGCAGTACTTC. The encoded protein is CSVEKTGTGAYEQYF.

The CDR3 protein is CASRSDKRGEKLFF. DNA for the CDR3: TGTGCCAGTAGATCAGACAAACGGGGTGAAAAACTGTTTTTT. The gene calls are TRBV19 and TRBJ1-4; D unresolved. The CDR3 spans 14 residues. V was trimmed by 6 bases and J by 7 bases, leaving 15 bases between them. Germline CDR1 LNHDA, CDR2 SQIVND (reference sequence). The variable domain in full, with the rest retrieved from reference TRBV19 and TRBJ1-4, is DGGITQSPKYLFRKEGQNVTLSCEQNLNHDAMYWYRQDPGQGLRLIYYSQIVNDFQKGDIAEGYSVSREKKESFPLTVTSAQKNPTAFYLCASRSDKRGEKLFFGSGTQLSVL.

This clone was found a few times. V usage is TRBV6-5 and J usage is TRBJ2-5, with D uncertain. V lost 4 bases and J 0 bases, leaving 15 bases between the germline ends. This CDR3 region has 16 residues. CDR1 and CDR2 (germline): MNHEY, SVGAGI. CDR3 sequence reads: CASSFKIRSNQETQYF. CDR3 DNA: TGTGCCAGCAGTTTTAAGATCCGATCCAACCAAGAGACCCAGTACTTC.

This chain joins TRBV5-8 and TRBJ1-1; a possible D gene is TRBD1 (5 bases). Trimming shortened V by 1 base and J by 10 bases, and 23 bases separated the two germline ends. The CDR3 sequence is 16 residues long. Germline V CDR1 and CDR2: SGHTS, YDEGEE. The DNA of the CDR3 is TGTGCCAGCAGCTTGCTATTGCGAAGAGGGGAGGGAGGAGCTTTCTTT. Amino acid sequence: CASSLLLRRGEGGAFF.

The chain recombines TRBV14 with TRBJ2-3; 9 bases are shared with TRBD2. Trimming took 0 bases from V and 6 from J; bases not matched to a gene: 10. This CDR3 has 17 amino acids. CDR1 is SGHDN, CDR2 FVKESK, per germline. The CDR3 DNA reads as TGTGCCAGCAGCCAAGATTTGGCGGGAGGGCCCCCGGATACGCAGTATTTT. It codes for CASSQDLAGGPPDTQYF.

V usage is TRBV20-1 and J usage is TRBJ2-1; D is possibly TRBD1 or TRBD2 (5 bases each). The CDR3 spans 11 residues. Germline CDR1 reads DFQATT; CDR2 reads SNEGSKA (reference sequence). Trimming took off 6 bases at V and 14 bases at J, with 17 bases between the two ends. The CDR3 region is CSAYTGPSKFF. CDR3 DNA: TGCAGTGCATATACGGGGCCAAGTAAGTTCTTC.

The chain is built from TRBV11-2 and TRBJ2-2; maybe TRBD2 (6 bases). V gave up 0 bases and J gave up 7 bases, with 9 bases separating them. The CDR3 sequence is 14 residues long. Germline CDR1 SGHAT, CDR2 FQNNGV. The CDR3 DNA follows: TGTGCCAGCAGCTTAGAGCGGGATGACGGGGAGCTGTTTTTT. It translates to CASSLERDDGELFF.

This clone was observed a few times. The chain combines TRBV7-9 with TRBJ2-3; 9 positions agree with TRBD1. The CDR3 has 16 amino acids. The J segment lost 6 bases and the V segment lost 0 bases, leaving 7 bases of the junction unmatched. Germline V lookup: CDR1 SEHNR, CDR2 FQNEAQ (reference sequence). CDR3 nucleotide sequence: TGTGCCAGCAGCTTAGCGGGACAGGGTCTCCGGGATACGCAGTATTTT. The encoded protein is CASSLAGQGLRDTQYF.

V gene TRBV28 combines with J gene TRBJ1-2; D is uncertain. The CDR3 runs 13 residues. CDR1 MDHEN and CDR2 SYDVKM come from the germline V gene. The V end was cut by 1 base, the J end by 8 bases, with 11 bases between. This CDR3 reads CASSLSQSEGYTF. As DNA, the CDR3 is TGTGCCAGCAGTTTATCCCAGTCGGAAGGCTACACCTTC.

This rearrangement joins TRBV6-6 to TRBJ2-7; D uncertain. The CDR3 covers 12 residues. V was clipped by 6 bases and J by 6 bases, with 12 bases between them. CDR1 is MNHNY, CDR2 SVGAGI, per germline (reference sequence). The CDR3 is CASSVKSGEQYF. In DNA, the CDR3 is TGTGCCAGCAGCGTGAAGAGTGGCGAGCAGTACTTC.

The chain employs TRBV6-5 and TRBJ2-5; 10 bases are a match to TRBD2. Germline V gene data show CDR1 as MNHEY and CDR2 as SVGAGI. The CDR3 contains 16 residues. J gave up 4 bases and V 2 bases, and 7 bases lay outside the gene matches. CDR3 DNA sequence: TGTGCCAGCAGTTACCTAGGGACTAGCGTTGGAGAGACCCAGTACTTC. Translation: CASSYLGTSVGETQYF.